This T cell receptor (beta chain) was documented in a study of response to subunit inactivated influenza vaccine. This clonotype showed up just a few times. Its antigen is still unknown. Overall study results and limits: Only a handful of new T cells, the authors suggested, are recruited with each seasonal influenza vaccination.

Using its own MiXCR run on the RT-PCR reads, TCRdb lists one record per CDR3 protein. In the table there are more than 250,000 distinct CDR3 sequences, 20% to 25% of which are singletons. CDR1 MGHRA and CDR2 YSYEKL come from the germline V gene. The CDR3 extends over 12 amino acids. Trimming took 5 bases from V and 5 from J, leaving 9 bases between them. The gene calls are TRBV4-1 and TRBJ2-5, with D perhaps TRBD1 (6 bases). The material sequenced was PBMCs from blood, taken around 22 months after vaccination. The sequence came from a man between 45 and 75 years old who received an inactivated influenza vaccine. CDR3 in DNA: TGCGCCAGCAGCGGACAGTACGAGACCCAGTACTTC. Translated, it gives CASSGQYETQYF.